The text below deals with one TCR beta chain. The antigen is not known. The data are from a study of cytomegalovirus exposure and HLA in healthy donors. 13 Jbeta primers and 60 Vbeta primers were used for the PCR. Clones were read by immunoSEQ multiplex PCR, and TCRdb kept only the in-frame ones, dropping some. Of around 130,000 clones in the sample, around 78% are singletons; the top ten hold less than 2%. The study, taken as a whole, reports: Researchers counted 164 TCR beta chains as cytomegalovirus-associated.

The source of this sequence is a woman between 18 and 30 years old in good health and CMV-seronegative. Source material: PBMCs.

The CDR3 sequence: CASSPGQLRETQYF. The CDR3 coding sequence is TGCGCCAGCAGCCCGGGACAGTTGCGAGAGACCCAGTACTTC. The chain has TRBV5-1 and TRBJ2-5; 7 nucleotides line up with TRBD1. CDR3 size: 14 residues. Germline values: CDR1 SGHRS, CDR2 YFSETQ. Trimming removed 4 bases from V and 4 bases from J; junction bases left unmatched: 7.